These T cell receptor beta chains were read from a single sample in a study of shared clonotypes between healthy human individuals. Clones were read by immunoSEQ multiplex PCR, and TCRdb kept only the in-frame ones, dropping some. The sample yields a few million clones, more than 85% seen once. The material sequenced was naive CD4+ T cells from PBMCs. The receptors derive from a man aged 18-30 years in good health. Some clones in this sample may be carry-over from other donors' samples. Both conserved end residues are part of each CDR3. D genes are given only for firm matches. Clone size appears in some rows only: once, few, many, or a class for an expanded clone.

D	V	size	J	CDR3	DNA
.	TRBV19	.	TRBJ2-4	CASSMVGGRAKNIQYF	TGTGCCAGTAGTATGGTCGGGGGTCGGGCCAAAAACATTCAGTACTTC
TRBD2	TRBV7-8	.	TRBJ2-1	CASSLTRTSHSNEQFF	TGTGCCAGCAGCTTAACGAGGACTAGTCACTCCAATGAGCAGTTCTTC
TRBD1	TRBV27	.	TRBJ1-3	CASSTTGKGNTIYF	TGTGCCAGCAGTACGACAGGGAAAGGAAACACCATATATTTT
TRBD2	TRBV5-6	.	TRBJ2-1	CASSVRTSGRANEQFF	TGTGCCAGCAGCGTAAGGACTAGCGGGAGGGCCAATGAGCAGTTCTTC
TRBD2	TRBV4-1	.	TRBJ2-5	CASSRGLAAYQETQYF	TGCGCCAGCAGCCGCGGGCTAGCGGCTTACCAAGAGACCCAGTACTTC
TRBD1	TRBV5-1	.	TRBJ1-4	CASSLGTGGGEKLFF	TGCGCCAGCAGCCTCGGGACAGGGGGCGGAGAAAAACTGTTTTTT
.	TRBV6-5	.	TRBJ2-7	CARNDRQPYEQYF	TGTGCCAGGAATGACAGGCAACCCTACGAGCAGTACTTC
.	TRBV6-5	.	TRBJ2-7	CASRPAPAGHEQYF	TGTGCCAGCAGACCAGCCCCGGCGGGCCACGAGCAGTACTTC
.	TRBV28	.	TRBJ2-3	CASGTGIDTQYF	TGTGCCAGCGGGACTGGTATAGATACGCAGTATTTT
.	TRBV2	.	TRBJ1-2	CASLRVRGGYTF	TGTGCCAGCCTCAGGGTTCGGGGTGGCTACACCTTC
TRBD1	TRBV6-1	.	TRBJ1-5	CASTQGQVVSQHF	TGTGCCAGCACCCAGGGACAGGTAGTTTCCCAGCATTTT
.	TRBV5-4	.	TRBJ2-2	CASSLSGELFF	TGTGCCAGCAGCTTAAGCGGGGAGCTGTTTTTT
.	TRBV27	.	TRBJ1-4	CASSGGPGRQEKLFF	TGTGCCAGCAGTGGCGGACCGGGTCGCCAGGAAAAACTGTTTTTT
TRBD2	TRBV28	.	TRBJ2-3	CASSSQGAASGRASSDTQYF	TGTGCCAGCAGTTCTCAGGGGGCGGCTAGCGGGAGGGCCTCGTCAGATACGCAGTATTTT
TRBD2	TRBV10-3	.	TRBJ2-7	CAISERGGRAYEQYF	TGTGCCATCAGTGAAAGGGGCGGGAGGGCCTACGAGCAGTACTTC
TRBD2	TRBV28	.	TRBJ2-1	CASSAQRDKRRGSYNEQFF	TGTGCCAGCAGTGCACAGCGGGATAAAAGAAGGGGCTCCTACAATGAGCAGTTCTTC
.	TRBV19	.	TRBJ2-5	CASSVGTRQETQYF	TGTGCCAGTAGTGTAGGGACTCGCCAAGAGACCCAGTACTTC
.	TRBV28	.	TRBJ1-5	CASSLGGSNQPQHF	TGTGCCAGCAGTTTGGGCGGAAGCAATCAGCCCCAGCATTTT
.	TRBV10-1	.	TRBJ2-3	CASSASKGSKTTDTQYF	TGCGCCAGCAGTGCGTCTAAGGGGAGTAAAACTACAGATACGCAGTATTTT
.	TRBV18	.	TRBJ1-5	CASSPTQSNQPQHF	TGTGCCAGCTCACCGACACAGAGCAATCAGCCCCAGCATTTT
.	TRBV9	.	TRBJ1-4	CASSVSGGPTNEKLFF	TGTGCCAGCAGCGTATCCGGTGGACCAACTAATGAAAAACTGTTTTTT
.	TRBV29-1	.	TRBJ2-1	CSVPPGTYNEQFF	TGCAGCGTGCCACCCGGGACCTACAATGAGCAGTTCTTC
TRBD2	TRBV5-1	.	TRBJ2-2	CASSLAAGGSTGELFF	TGCGCCAGCAGCTTGGCGGCGGGAGGGAGCACCGGGGAGCTGTTTTTT
.	TRBV7-9	.	TRBJ1-2	CASSPFPSGNNYGYTF	TGTGCCAGCAGCCCATTTCCCTCAGGGAACAACTATGGCTACACCTTC
TRBD1	TRBV6-1	once	TRBJ2-7	CASRFGQGPYEQYF	TGTGCCAGCAGATTCGGACAGGGCCCCTACGAGCAGTACTTC
.	TRBV6-6	.	TRBJ2-1	CASSGAPRLNEQFF	TGTGCCAGCAGTGGCGCGCCCCGCCTCAATGAGCAGTTCTTC
.	TRBV27	.	TRBJ2-4	CASSTLKGILAKNIQYF	TGTGCCAGCAGTACCCTAAAGGGGATACTAGCCAAAAACATTCAGTACTTC
.	TRBV4-2	.	TRBJ1-5	CASSQVSEAVNQPQHF	TGTGCCAGCAGCCAAGTCTCTGAGGCGGTAAATCAGCCCCAGCATTTT
TRBD2	TRBV28	once	TRBJ2-3	CASTKWSGSSTDTQYF	TGTGCCAGCACCAAATGGAGCGGGAGTAGCACAGATACGCAGTATTTT
.	TRBV9	.	TRBJ2-3	CASSAVDRTDTQYF	TGTGCCAGCAGCGCAGTGGACCGCACAGATACGCAGTATTTT
TRBD2	TRBV29-1	.	TRBJ2-3	CSLRTSGRPTDTQYF	TGCAGCCTAAGGACTAGCGGGAGGCCCACAGATACGCAGTATTTT
TRBD1	TRBV11-2	once	TRBJ2-1	CASSPRTGNTPRSYNEQFF	TGTGCCAGCAGCCCGAGGACAGGTAATACCCCTCGCTCCTACAATGAGCAGTTCTTC
.	TRBV2	.	TRBJ2-7	CASSDQGQGYEQYF	TGTGCCAGCAGTGACCAGGGGCAGGGGTACGAGCAGTACTTC
.	TRBV4-3	.	TRBJ2-1	CASSQLQGGATNEQFF	TGCGCCAGCAGCCAACTCCAGGGGGGGGCAACAAATGAGCAGTTCTTC
.	TRBV18	.	TRBJ2-3	CASSPSTQSSSTDTQYF	TGTGCCAGCTCACCATCCACCCAGTCTTCTAGCACAGATACGCAGTATTTT
.	TRBV19	once	TRBJ2-5	CASSIFSLPGVQETQYF	TGTGCCAGTAGTATTTTTTCCCTCCCTGGGGTCCAAGAGACCCAGTACTTC
.	TRBV28	.	TRBJ2-1	CASSSYTREGTNEQFF	TGTGCCAGCAGTTCCTATACTAGAGAGGGGACCAATGAGCAGTTCTTC
.	TRBV7-9	.	TRBJ1-1	CASSLAPRRTGAFF	TGTGCCAGCAGCTTAGCCCCCAGACGGACCGGAGCTTTCTTT
TRBD2	TRBV14	.	TRBJ2-1	CASSRIRGLGGYNEQFF	TGTGCCAGCAGCCGAATTAGGGGACTAGGAGGATACAATGAGCAGTTCTTC
.	TRBV9	.	TRBJ1-1	CASSVEGFTEAFF	TGTGCCAGCAGCGTAGAGGGTTTCACTGAAGCTTTCTTT
TRBD2	TRBV5-1	.	TRBJ2-1	CASSVSGRYNEQFF	TGCGCCAGCAGCGTTAGCGGGAGATACAATGAGCAGTTCTTC
.	TRBV30	.	TRBJ1-3	CAWRARGSSGNTIYF	TGTGCCTGGAGGGCGCGCGGCAGCTCTGGAAACACCATATATTTT
TRBD1	TRBV7-4	.	TRBJ2-4	CASSLWDRGLSAAKNIQYF	TGTGCCAGCAGCTTATGGGACAGGGGGCTTTCGGCAGCCAAAAACATTCAGTACTTC
.	TRBV30	.	TRBJ1-3	CAWSGILAAGNTIYF	TGTGCCTGGAGCGGGATCCTTGCAGCCGGAAACACCATATATTTT